A selection of T cell receptor beta chains follows, all from one sample in a study of OX40 agonist ivuxolimab in advanced cancers. This table comes from immunoSEQ multiplex PCR, and its TCRdb copy is limited to in-frame clones, with some not included. Among around 64,000 clones, almost 85% were seen once, and the ten largest hold approximately 8%. The sequencing here drew on CD4+ or CD8+ T cells sorted from blood, taken in a trial of the OX40 agonist ivuxolimab. The receptors shown here come from an adult with an advanced solid tumor such as melanoma, head and neck, liver or kidney cancer. The CDR3 runs from the conserved cysteine through the conserved F or W. D genes are given only for firm matches. A clone size is listed for some rows: how often the clone was seen (once, few, many), or a class if it is expanded.

abundance	d_gene	v_gene	j_gene	CDR3nt	CDR3aa
NA	NA	TRBV7-3	TRBJ1-2	TGTGCCAGCAGCTTAGACTACACCTATGGCTACACCTTC	CASSLDYTYGYTF
NA	TRBD2	TRBV27	TRBJ2-1	TGTGCCAGCAGTTTAGCAGGGGAGCGGGGGTTCGATGAGCAGTTCTTC	CASSLAGERGFDEQFF
NA	TRBD1	TRBV5-4	TRBJ2-7	TGTGCCAGCAGCTTAGAAGGGGGCGGCTACGAGCAGTACTTC	CASSLEGGGYEQYF
once	NA	TRBV4-3	TRBJ2-7	TGCGCCAGCAGCCGGAATGACGGCAGGGGATCCTACGAGCAGTACTTC	CASSRNDGRGSYEQYF
NA	TRBD1	TRBV6-1	TRBJ1-2	TGTGCCAGCAGTGAATCCGGACAGGGGCCCGGAGGCTACACCTTC	CASSESGQGPGGYTF
NA	TRBD2	TRBV6-5	TRBJ2-1	TGTGCCAGCAGTTTCCAAGGACTAGCGGGAGGTGAGCAGTTCTTC	CASSFQGLAGGEQFF
few	TRBD1	TRBV10-3	TRBJ1-2	TGTGCCATCAGCGATCCGGGACAGGACAACTATGGCTACACCTTC	CAISDPGQDNYGYTF
once	NA	TRBV2	TRBJ1-6	TGTGCCAGCAATAATCTGCCAGGGAGCAGAAGCTATAATTCACCCCTCCACTTT	CASNNLPGSRSYNSPLHF
NA	NA	TRBV5-6	TRBJ1-2	TGTGCCAGCAGCTTTGGCCAGAATAACTATGGCTACACCTTC	CASSFGQNNYGYTF
NA	TRBD1	TRBV2	TRBJ2-7	TGTGCCAGCACCGAAAGGGACAGGGGCTACGAGCAGTACTTC	CASTERDRGYEQYF
NA	TRBD1	TRBV18	TRBJ1-4	TGTGCCAGCTCACCACCAGGGACAGGGGAAAAACTGTTTTTT	CASSPPGTGEKLFF